The rows below give T cell receptor beta chains drawn from one sample of a study of a mutant IDH1 vaccine in newly diagnosed glioma. Their antigen targets remain unknown. Sequenced by immunoSEQ multiplex PCR; TCRdb stores in-frame clones only, minus some. The sample lists about 36,000 clones; about 81% were seen once. Material: PBMCs, obtained from a glioma patient whose treatment included an IDH1 peptide vaccine. These receptors were obtained from a man aged 40-49 years with glioma. Both conserved end residues are part of each CDR3. Expanded clones are given a class, and other clones once, few, many or no size at all.

j_call	clone_size	v_call	cdr3_aa
TRBJ2-7	once	TRBV19	CASSTGHEQYF
TRBJ1-2	.	TRBV6-1	CASSDPGTGAYGYTF
TRBJ2-3	once	TRBV10-1	CASSETSGSTDTQYF
TRBJ2-5	.	TRBV27	CASSHRERETQYF
TRBJ2-7	.	TRBV11-2	CASSQNRDSSYEQYF
TRBJ2-1	.	TRBV11-3	CASSLGDRDNEQFF
TRBJ2-1	.	TRBV29-1	CSAEAGGVSYNEQFF
TRBJ2-3	.	TRBV5-4	CASSLGQSPTDTQYF
TRBJ1-4	.	TRBV11-2	CASSLGLKANEKLFF
TRBJ1-2	.	TRBV5-1	CASSLGQGGGYTF
TRBJ2-1	once	TRBV9	CASSVGGGSRDEQFF
TRBJ2-2	.	TRBV5-1	CASSVGGPATGELFF
TRBJ2-1	.	TRBV7-2	CASSLVGGSSYNEQFF
TRBJ2-2	few	TRBV7-8	CASSLEGLSTGELFF
TRBJ2-3	.	TRBV4-1	CASSQVNYGTGNTDTQYF
TRBJ2-1	.	TRBV6-4	CASSEIPVTAGGGEQFF
TRBJ2-4	.	TRBV28	CASSFQGTKNIQYF
TRBJ1-4	.	TRBV21-1	CASSKVGQVQEKLFF
TRBJ1-1	.	TRBV2	CASSPRGGNTEAFF
TRBJ2-7	few	TRBV11-3	CASSSGTTYEQYF
TRBJ1-1	few	TRBV4-2	CASTRDPSAYTEAFF
TRBJ2-3	.	TRBV12-5	CASGYAPSGTGLSTDTQYF
TRBJ1-1	few	TRBV6-5	CASSYAGGGEAFF
TRBJ2-3	.	TRBV27	CASSNPTGAGTDTQYF
TRBJ2-3	.	TRBV6-5	CASSYESTDTQYF
TRBJ1-1	.	TRBV28	CASTQGGWVNTEAFF
TRBJ2-1	.	TRBV18	CASSPSPNNEQFF
TRBJ2-5	.	TRBV6-4	CASSAIAGGQETQYF
TRBJ1-1	.	TRBV6-1	CASSEYRTANTEAFF
TRBJ2-3	.	TRBV6-1	CASGLGGRDGDTQYF
TRBJ2-3	.	TRBV5-6	CASSLEGADTQYF
TRBJ1-4	.	TRBV6-1	CASSSQWYEKLFF
TRBJ2-5	few	TRBV7-9	CASSPDPWLGETQYF
TRBJ1-1	.	TRBV7-9	CASRPLSTEAFF
TRBJ2-7	.	TRBV6-1	CASSDLLYEQYF
TRBJ2-2	few	TRBV7-2	CASSLHGEHTGELFF
TRBJ2-2	once	TRBV27	CASSSTVSNTGELFF
TRBJ1-1	few	TRBV7-9	CASSLSRPYTEAFF
TRBJ2-1	.	TRBV11-3	CASSLATGTSGDEQFF
TRBJ1-2	.	TRBV19	CASSTRTQSIGGYTF
TRBJ1-4	once	TRBV5-5	CASSLAARENEKLFF
TRBJ1-2	.	TRBV6-5	CASSTGTGGGYTF
TRBJ1-1	few	TRBV11-2	CASSFPAGRNTEAFF
TRBJ2-1	.	TRBV9	CASSNRGRMDEQFF
TRBJ2-3	.	TRBV5-8	CASSRGLAGGVNVGTQYF
TRBJ1-1	medium-sized	TRBV19	CASRTWDTEAFF
TRBJ2-1	.	TRBV18	CASSPRLAGDEQFF
TRBJ2-3	.	TRBV19	CASMRGQGPDTQYF
TRBJ2-7	.	TRBV6-1	CASRTTGGTYEQYF
TRBJ2-1	.	TRBV19	CASSIFGLSGLGGNEQFF
TRBJ2-7	.	TRBV5-1	CASSLASGSYEQYF
TRBJ2-3	.	TRBV11-2	CATSPSADTQYF
TRBJ1-1	few	TRBV30	CACAGYTTEAFF
TRBJ1-5	medium-sized	TRBV7-9	CAGGTDNQPQHF
TRBJ2-3	once	TRBV4-1	CASSQERGGWSGRIADTQYF
TRBJ2-7	few	TRBV5-1	CASSPQGARFGEQYF
TRBJ2-1	.	TRBV5-1	CASSSRQRDYDEQFF
TRBJ2-7	once	TRBV28	CASRSPSGSYEQYF
TRBJ2-5	.	TRBV19	CASSRGGLAGDGETQYF